These 21 T cell receptor beta chains came from one sample sequenced in a study of radiation and T cells in renal cell carcinoma. Time point indicated: baseline pretreatment blood. Treatment denoted: 15 Gy SBRT to primary tumor, nephrectomy 4 weeks later. Some clones are missing from TCRdb's copy, which holds only in-frame ones; the method was immunoSEQ multiplex PCR. The profile shows roughly 120,000 clones, roughly 80% of them singletons. This specimen consisted of blood, obtained from a patient whose treatment included radiotherapy and nephrectomy. Every receptor here comes from a woman aged 60-75 years with renal cell carcinoma.

The rearrangement joins TRBV6-6 to TRBJ1-1; D remains ambiguous. Deletions cut 2 bases from V and 5 bases from J, with 9 bases between. The CDR3 totals 13 residues. The germline V gene encodes CDR1 MNHNY and CDR2 SVGAGI (reference sequence). CDR3 coding DNA: TGTGCCAGCAGTTACACTTTGTGGACTGAAGCTTTCTTT. Protein sequence: CASSYTLWTEAFF.

The chain is built from TRBV7-9 and TRBJ1-2, with 10 positions matching TRBD1. V shed 5 bases and J 4 bases; nucleotides not matched to a gene: 7. This CDR3 has 15 residues. Germline V lookup: CDR1 SEHNR, CDR2 FQNEAQ (reference sequence). As DNA, the CDR3 is TGTGCCAGCAGCGCTTGGACAGGGGGAGGCTATGGCTACACCTTC. Translated, it gives CASSAWTGGGYGYTF.

The table lists this clone with a count of one. The chain carries TRBV10-3 and TRBJ2-2; 7 nucleotides align to TRBD1. Per the germline V gene, CDR1 is ENHRY and CDR2 is SYGVKD. The junction had 18 bases not matched to a gene; V was cut back by 10 bases and J by 1 base. This CDR3 spans 18 amino acids. The CDR3 here is CASHKGGSGAENTGELFF. The CDR3 DNA reads TGTGCCAGCCACAAAGGGGGCAGTGGGGCTGAGAACACCGGGGAGCTGTTTTTT.

This clone was picked up many times. The chain recombines TRBV19 with TRBJ1-5; D remains unclear. Germline V CDR1 and CDR2: LNHDA, SQIVND (reference sequence). CDR3 length: 13 amino acids. Trimming removed 6 bases from V and 4 bases from J, with 10 bases in between. Written as DNA, the CDR3 is TGTGCCAGTAGGGCCGGTGGGAATCAGCCCCAGCATTTT. Residues: CASRAGGNQPQHF. The variable domain in full, completed from reference TRBV19 and TRBJ1-5, reads DGGITQSPKYLFRKEGQNVTLSCEQNLNHDAMYWYRQDPGQGLRLIYYSQIVNDFQKGDIAEGYSVSREKKESFPLTVTSAQKNPTAFYLCASRAGGNQPQHFGDGTRLSIL.

V usage is TRBV7-2 and J usage is TRBJ2-7; no definite D call. The germline gives CDR1 SGHTA, CDR2 FQGNSA. V lost 1 base and J 2 bases, leaving 9 bases between the germline ends. The CDR3 runs 14 residues. The CDR3 DNA reads TGTGCCAGCAGCTTAGGCGTGCAGGCCTACGAGCAGTACTTC. It yields the protein CASSLGVQAYEQYF.

Here the CDR3 reads CASSPTGVGDEQYF. For the CDR3, the DNA is TGTGCCAGCAGTCCGACAGGGGTCGGAGACGAGCAGTACTTC. J is TRBJ2-7 and V is TRBV28, with 8 bases aligning to TRBD1. Germline V lookup: CDR1 MDHEN, CDR2 SYDVKM. This CDR3 has 14 residues. J lost 5 bases, V lost 5 bases, and 8 bases had no gene match.

The V and J genes are TRBV19 and TRBJ1-6; D remains ambiguous. This CDR3 region has 16 residues. V gave up 3 bases and J gave up 7 bases, with 16 bases separating them. Germline loops: CDR1 LNHDA, CDR2 SQIVND (reference sequence). The CDR3 DNA sequence: TGTGCCAGTAGTATTAAACCGCAAGGGAGGAATTCACCCCTCCACTTT. It is translated as CASSIKPQGRNSPLHF.

This clone was counted a single time. The chain uses TRBV7-3 and TRBJ1-2, with 7 bases fitting TRBD1. Trimming took 0 bases from V and 6 from J; bases not matched to a gene: 4. Germline loops: CDR1 SGHTA, CDR2 FQGTGA. CDR3 size: 14 residues. CDR3 coding DNA: TGTGCCAGCAGCTTAACATACAGGGGCGATGGCTACACCTTC. It is translated as CASSLTYRGDGYTF.

J is TRBJ2-5 and V is TRBV7-9, with 7 bases aligning to TRBD1. This CDR3 is built from 16 residues. The J segment lost 5 bases and the V segment lost 5 bases, leaving 14 bases of the junction unmatched. Germline V gene sequence: CDR1 SEHNR, CDR2 FQNEAQ (reference sequence). CDR3 region: CASSRLRQGLRETQYF. The DNA for the CDR3 is TGTGCCAGCAGCCGCCTCCGACAGGGCTTAAGGGAGACCCAGTACTTC. The full variable domain, its missing parts supplied by reference TRBV7-9 and TRBJ2-5, is DTGVSQNPRHKITKRGQNVTFRCDPISEHNRLYWYRQTLGQGPEFLTYFQNEAQLEKSRLLSDRFSAERPKGSFSTLEIQRTEQGDSAMYLCASSRLRQGLRETQYFGPGTRLLVL.

J is TRBJ1-2 and V is TRBV5-1; D possibly corresponds to TRBD1 (5 bases). This CDR3 comprises 13 residues. Germline CDR1 reads SGHRS; CDR2 reads YFSETQ. The V end was cut by 2 bases, the J end by 6 bases, with 11 bases between. CDR3: CASSFGGEHGYTF. CDR3 DNA sequence: TGCGCCAGCAGCTTTGGGGGTGAGCATGGCTACACCTTC.

The V and J genes are TRBV19 and TRBJ2-2; D possibly corresponds to TRBD1 (5 bases). This CDR3 is 14 amino acids long. Per the germline V gene, CDR1 is LNHDA and CDR2 is SQIVND (reference sequence). V lost 1 base and J lost 10, with 13 bases in between. This CDR3 is CASSIGQGGAELFF. CDR3 sequence (DNA): TGTGCCAGTAGTATAGGCCAGGGTGGGGCGGAGCTGTTTTTT.

The rearrangement joins TRBV28 to TRBJ1-4; perhaps TRBD1 as D (5 bases). CDR1 and CDR2 from the germline V gene are MDHEN and SYDVKM. The V and J ends lost 2 bases and 7 bases respectively, with 11 bases between them. The CDR3 runs 14 residues. The CDR3 DNA sequence: TGTGCCAGCAGTTTAAGACAGTACTCTGAAAAACTGTTTTTT. This translates into CASSLRQYSEKLFF.

CDR3 region: CASSSPLRNTEAFF. The CDR3 DNA reads as TGTGCCAGCAGTTCCCCCCTACGGAACACTGAAGCTTTCTTT. V usage is TRBV27 and J usage is TRBJ1-1; D remains unclear. From germline, CDR1 is MNHEY and CDR2 SMNVEV (reference sequence). Between the trimmed V and J ends, which lost 4 bases and 1 base, there was a span of 10 bases. This CDR3 spans 14 amino acids.

The V call is TRBV11-2, the J call TRBJ2-5, with D perhaps assigned TRBD1 or TRBD2 (5 bases each). The V gene's germline CDR1 is SGHAT and CDR2 FQNNGV. The V end lost 5 bases, the J end lost 9 bases, and 13 bases lay between the germline ends. The CDR3 consists of 12 residues. The CDR3 region has the DNA TGTGCCAGCAGCCGGGACGGTCCGGCCCAGTACTTC. It yields the protein CASSRDGPAQYF.

The J gene is TRBJ1-2, the V gene TRBV6-1; a possible D gene is TRBD1 (5 bases). V gave up 0 bases and J gave up 8 bases, with 16 bases separating them. CDR1 MNHNS and CDR2 SASEGT come from the germline V gene. This CDR3 has 15 residues. CDR3 sequence (DNA): TGTGCCAGCAGTGAAGCAAGTGCGGGGGGGACGGGCTACACCTTC. Translation: CASSEASAGGTGYTF.

The J gene is TRBJ2-7, the V gene TRBV27; TRBD1 agrees at 7 bases. There are 14 residues in the CDR3. Trimming removed 6 bases from V and 3 bases from J; junction bases left unmatched: 8. CDR1 is MNHEY and CDR2 is SMNVEV in the germline V gene (reference sequence). The CDR3 bases are TGTGCCAGCAGCACTCGGACAGGTTACTACGAGCAGTACTTC. Amino acid sequence: CASSTRTGYYEQYF.

This chain connects TRBV7-2 to TRBJ2-3; D is possibly TRBD2 (6 bases). The CDR3 sequence is 18 residues long. Germline V gene sequence: CDR1 SGHTA, CDR2 FQGNSA. The V and J ends lost 5 bases and 0 bases respectively, with 21 bases between them. The CDR3, as DNA: TGTGCCAGCAGCCGACGCCAATTCGGGACTGCTAGCACAGATACGCAGTATTTT. Translation: CASSRRQFGTASTDTQYF.

CDR3 region: CASSIARDRGHGGYTF. The DNA for the CDR3 is TGTGCCAGTAGTATAGCTCGGGACAGGGGGCACGGTGGCTACACCTTC. The chain combines TRBV19 with TRBJ1-2; 12 nucleotides align to TRBD1. V shed 1 base and J 7 bases; nucleotides not matched to a gene: 7. Germline V gene sequence: CDR1 LNHDA, CDR2 SQIVND (reference sequence). The CDR3 spans 16 residues.

The chain employs TRBV5-1 and TRBJ2-7; D is unclear. The V and J ends lost 4 bases and 1 base respectively, with 15 bases between them. Germline V gives CDR1 SGHRS, CDR2 YFSETQ. The CDR3 consists of 15 residues. The CDR3 DNA is TGCGCCAGCAGCCCAGAAAGGGTAGGGTCCTACGAGCAGTACTTC. It specifies CASSPERVGSYEQYF. Full variable domain (outside the CDR3, taken from reference TRBV5-1 and TRBJ2-7): KAGVTQTPRYLIKTRGQQVTLSCSPISGHRSVSWYQQTPGQGLQFLFEYFSETQRNKGNFPGRFSGRQFSNSRSEMNVSTLELGDSALYLCASSPERVGSYEQYFGPGTRLTVT.

The chain employs TRBV19 and TRBJ2-7, with D possibly matching TRBD2 (6 bases). The V end was cut by 4 bases, the J end by 4 bases, with 14 bases between. Looked up from germline, CDR1 is LNHDA and CDR2 is SQIVND (reference sequence). This CDR3 is built from 14 residues. The CDR3 sequence is CASSKNPGVYEQYF. For the CDR3, the DNA is TGTGCCAGTAGTAAGAACCCGGGGGTGTACGAGCAGTACTTC.

V is TRBV29-1 and J is TRBJ1-2; no firm D call. Germline-derived CDR1 and CDR2 are SQVTM and ANQGSEA. The V end was cut by 3 bases, the J end by 3 bases, with 17 bases between. The CDR3 has 15 residues. The CDR3 spells CSVEGGPSNYYGYTF. The DNA for the CDR3 is TGCAGCGTTGAGGGCGGGCCTTCTAACTACTATGGCTACACCTTC.